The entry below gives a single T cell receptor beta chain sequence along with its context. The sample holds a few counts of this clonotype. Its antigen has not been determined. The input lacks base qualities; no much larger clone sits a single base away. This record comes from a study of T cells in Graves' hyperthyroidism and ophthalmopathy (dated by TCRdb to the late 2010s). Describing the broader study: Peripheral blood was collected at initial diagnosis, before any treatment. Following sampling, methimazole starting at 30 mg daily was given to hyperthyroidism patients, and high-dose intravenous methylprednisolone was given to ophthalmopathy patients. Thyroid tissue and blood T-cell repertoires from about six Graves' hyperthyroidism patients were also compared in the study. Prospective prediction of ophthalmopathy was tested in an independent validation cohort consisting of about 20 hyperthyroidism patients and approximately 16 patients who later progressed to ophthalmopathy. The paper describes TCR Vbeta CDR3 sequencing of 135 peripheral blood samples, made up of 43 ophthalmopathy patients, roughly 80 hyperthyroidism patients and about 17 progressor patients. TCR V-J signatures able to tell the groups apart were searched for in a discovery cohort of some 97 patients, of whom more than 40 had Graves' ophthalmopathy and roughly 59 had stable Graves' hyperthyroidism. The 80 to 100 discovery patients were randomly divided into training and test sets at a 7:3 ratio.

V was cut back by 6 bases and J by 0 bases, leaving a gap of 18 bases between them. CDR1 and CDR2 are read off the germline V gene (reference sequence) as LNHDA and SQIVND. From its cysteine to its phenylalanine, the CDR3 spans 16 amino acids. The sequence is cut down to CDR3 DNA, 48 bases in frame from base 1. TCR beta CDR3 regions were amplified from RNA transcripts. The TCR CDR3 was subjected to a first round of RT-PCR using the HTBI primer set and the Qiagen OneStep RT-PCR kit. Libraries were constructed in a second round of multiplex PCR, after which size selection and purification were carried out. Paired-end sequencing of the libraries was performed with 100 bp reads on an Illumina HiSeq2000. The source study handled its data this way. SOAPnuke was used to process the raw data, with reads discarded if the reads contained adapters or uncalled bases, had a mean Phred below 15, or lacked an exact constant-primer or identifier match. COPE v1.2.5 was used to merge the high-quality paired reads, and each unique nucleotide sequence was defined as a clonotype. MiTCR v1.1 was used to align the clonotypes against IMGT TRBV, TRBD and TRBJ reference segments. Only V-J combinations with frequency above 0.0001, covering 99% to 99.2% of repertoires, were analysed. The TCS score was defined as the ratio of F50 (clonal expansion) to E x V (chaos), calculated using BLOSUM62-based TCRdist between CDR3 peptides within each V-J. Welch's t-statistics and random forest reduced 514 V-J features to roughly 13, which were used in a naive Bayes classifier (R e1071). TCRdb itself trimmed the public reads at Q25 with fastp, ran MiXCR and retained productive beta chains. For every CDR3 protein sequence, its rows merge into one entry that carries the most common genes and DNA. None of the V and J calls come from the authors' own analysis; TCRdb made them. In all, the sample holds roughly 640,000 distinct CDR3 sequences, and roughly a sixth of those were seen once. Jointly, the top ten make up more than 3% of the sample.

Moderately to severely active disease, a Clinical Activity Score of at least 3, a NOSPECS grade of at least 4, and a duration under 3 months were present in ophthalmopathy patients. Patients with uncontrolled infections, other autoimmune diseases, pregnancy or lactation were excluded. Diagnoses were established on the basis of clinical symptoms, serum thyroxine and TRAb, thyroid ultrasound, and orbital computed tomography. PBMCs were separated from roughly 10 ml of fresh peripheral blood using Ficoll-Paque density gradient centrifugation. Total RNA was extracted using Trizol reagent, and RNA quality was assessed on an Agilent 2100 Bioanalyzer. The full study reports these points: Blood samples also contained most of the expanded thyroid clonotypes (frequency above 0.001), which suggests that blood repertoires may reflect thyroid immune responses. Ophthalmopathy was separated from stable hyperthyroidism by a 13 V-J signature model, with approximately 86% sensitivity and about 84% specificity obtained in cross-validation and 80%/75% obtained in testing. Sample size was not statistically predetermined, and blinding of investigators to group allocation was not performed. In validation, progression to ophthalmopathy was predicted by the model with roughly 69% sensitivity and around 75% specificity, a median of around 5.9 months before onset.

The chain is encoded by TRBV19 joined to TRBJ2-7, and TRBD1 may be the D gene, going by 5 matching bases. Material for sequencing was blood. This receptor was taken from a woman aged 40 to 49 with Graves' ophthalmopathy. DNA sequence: TGTGCCAGTAGCGAATCAGGGCCAGTCGCCTCCTACGAGCAGTACTTC. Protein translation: CASSESGPVASYEQYF.